Shown below are 23 T cell receptor beta chains from a single sample sequenced in a study of blood T cell repertoires in COVID-19. Libraries were prepared by immunoSEQ multiplex PCR; TCRdb keeps only in-frame clonotypes and omits some of them. The top ten hold 12% of the sample, which has about 100,000 clones, roughly 79% seen once. What was sequenced was peripheral blood. These receptors originate from a woman between 70 and 85 years old with acute or convalescent COVID-19.

In this sample, this clone turned up once. Additional DNA sequences in this sample encode the identical CDR3. The gene calls are TRBV19 and TRBJ1-5; 10 nucleotides line up with TRBD1. V gave up 9 bases and J gave up 2 bases; unmatched junction bases: 4. The length of the CDR3 is 14 residues. Germline V gene lookup returns CDR1 LNHDA and CDR2 SQIVND (reference sequence). The CDR3 DNA is TGTGCCAGCCAAGGGACAGGGGGCAATCAGCCCCAGCATTTT. It yields the protein CASQGTGGNQPQHF.

CDR3 loop: CASSLRSGVTDTQYF. The CDR3, as DNA: TGTGCCAGCAGTTTAAGGAGCGGGGTAACAGATACGCAGTATTTT. The chain couples TRBV27 to TRBJ2-3, with 7 bases matching TRBD2. V gave up 2 bases and J gave up 3 bases; unmatched junction bases: 5. The germline V gene has CDR1 MNHEY and CDR2 SMNVEV (reference sequence). The CDR3 loop spans 15 amino acids.

This rearrangement joins TRBV28 to TRBJ1-5; D is unresolved. Germline-derived CDR1 and CDR2 are MDHEN and SYDVKM. Trimming pared 7 bases from V and 4 bases from J, leaving 11 bases between. The CDR3 is 13 amino acids. CDR3 sequence reads: CASTYDGNQPQHF. The CDR3 DNA sequence: TGTGCCAGCACCTATGACGGGAATCAGCCCCAGCATTTT.

V is TRBV5-1 and J is TRBJ2-3, with D maybe TRBD2 (6 bases). The germline gives CDR1 SGHRS, CDR2 YFSETQ. CDR3 size: 14 residues. Trimming cost V 2 bases and J 3 bases, with 10 bases left between them. The CDR3: CASSLGDLTDTQYF. As DNA, the CDR3 is TGCGCCAGCAGCTTAGGGGACTTAACAGATACGCAGTATTTT.

The chain links TRBV6-5 to TRBJ2-1, with TRBD1 matching over 7 bases. Germline assignment: CDR1 MNHEY and CDR2 SVGAGI. This CDR3 region has 12 residues. After removal of 10 bases from V and 7 bases from J, the junction contained 7 bases not matched to a gene. In DNA, the CDR3 is TGTGCCATCGCAGACAGGGCAAATGAGCAGTTCTTC. This encodes CAIADRANEQFF.

J is TRBJ1-2 and V is TRBV9, with D unresolved. V was cut by 4 bases and J by 2 bases, with 12 bases left in between. There are 14 residues in the CDR3. Germline CDR1 reads SGDLS; CDR2 reads YYNGEE. The CDR3 DNA reads TGTGCCAGCAGCTCTCGAGGAGTAAACTATGGCTACACCTTC. Translating it yields CASSSRGVNYGYTF.

CDR3 in amino acids: CASSVGLAGPSSYNEQFF. The CDR3 bases are TGTGCCAGCAGCGTGGGACTAGCGGGGCCAAGCTCCTACAATGAGCAGTTCTTC. V and J are TRBV7-3 and TRBJ2-1, with TRBD2 identical over 13 bases. Germline V CDR1 and CDR2: SGHTA, FQGTGA. V lost 5 bases and J lost 0; bases outside the gene matches: 7. The CDR3 is made up of 18 amino acids.

This chain connects TRBV5-1 to TRBJ1-3, with a tentative D call TRBD1 (6 bases). This CDR3 region has 15 residues. V lost 1 base to trimming and J lost 4 bases, with 12 bases between them. Per the germline V gene, CDR1 is SGHRS and CDR2 is YFSETQ. The DNA for the CDR3 is TGCGCCAGCAGCTTGAGTTGGGACAAGGGAAACACCATATATTTT. Protein: CASSLSWDKGNTIYF.

The V call is TRBV6-2 or TRBV6-3, the J call TRBJ1-2; 7 nucleotides line up with TRBD1. The CDR3 totals 15 residues. Trimming cost V 6 bases and J 4 bases; bases outside gene matches: 11. Germline V CDR1 and CDR2: MNHEY, SVGEGT. CDR3 in amino acids: CASSDTLDRIYGYTF. The CDR3, as DNA: TGTGCCAGCAGCGACACACTGGACAGGATCTATGGCTACACCTTC.

The chain carries TRBV3-1 (or the pseudogene TRBV3-2) and TRBJ2-5, with TRBD2 as a possible D gene (5 bases). Germline CDR1 LGHDT, CDR2 YNNKEL (reference sequence). V was cut by 1 base and J by 3 bases, with 15 bases left in between. This CDR3 spans 16 amino acids. As DNA, the CDR3 is TGTGCCAGCAGCCAAGGACTATTCGTCCGGGAAGAGACCCAGTACTTC. Protein product: CASSQGLFVREETQYF.

CDR3 sequence reads: CASSLARGYNEQFF. The CDR3 DNA sequence: TGTGCCAGCAGCCTGGCGCGGGGGTACAATGAGCAGTTCTTC. The chain carries TRBV13 and TRBJ2-1; TRBD2 agrees at 7 bases. CDR1 PRHDT and CDR2 FYEKMQ come from the germline V gene (reference sequence). This CDR3 has 14 amino acids. The J segment lost 4 bases and the V segment lost 5 bases, leaving 5 bases of the junction unmatched.

The chain has TRBV6-6 and TRBJ2-3; the match to TRBD2 covers 12 bases. The CDR3 sequence is 16 residues long. The germline gives CDR1 MNHNY, CDR2 SVGAGI (reference sequence). The V and J ends lost 5 bases and 6 bases, in that order; junction bases with no gene match: 9. The CDR3 sequence: CASSRTSGGPADTQYF. CDR3 coding DNA: TGTGCCAGCAGTCGTACTAGCGGGGGGCCGGCGGATACGCAGTATTTT.

The chain combines TRBV28 with TRBJ1-2; 7 nucleotides agree with TRBD1. The CDR3 consists of 13 residues. Germline V gene sequence: CDR1 MDHEN, CDR2 SYDVKM. With 6 bases clipped from V and 4 bases from J, the junction kept 5 bases outside the gene matches. The CDR3 DNA sequence: TGTGCCAGCAGGCGACAGGGTACCTATGGCTACACCTTC. The encoded protein is CASRRQGTYGYTF.

This rearrangement joins TRBV29-1 to TRBJ2-4; D may be TRBD1 (6 bases). Trimming took 5 bases from V and 7 from J, leaving 15 bases between them. From germline, CDR1 is SQVTM and CDR2 ANQGSEA. CDR3 size: 13 residues. As DNA, the CDR3 is TGCAGCGTTTACGGGACACCGGTTAACATTCAGTACTTC. It is translated as CSVYGTPVNIQYF.

V usage is TRBV7-3 and J usage is TRBJ2-2, with D tentatively TRBD2 (5 bases). The CDR3 is 13 residues long. The germline V and J ends were trimmed by 5 bases and 5 bases, with 9 bases remaining between them. Germline V gene data show CDR1 as SGHTA and CDR2 as FQGTGA. The CDR3 loop reads CASSPTSTGELFF. CDR3 nucleotide sequence: TGTGCCAGCAGCCCTACTAGTACCGGGGAGCTGTTTTTT.

The rearrangement uses TRBV9 and TRBJ2-3; 9 nucleotides match TRBD1. The CDR3 consists of 16 residues. CDR1 SGDLS and CDR2 YYNGEE come from the germline V gene. Trimming took 4 bases from V and 0 from J; bases not matched to a gene: 6. The CDR3 bases are TGTGCCAGCAGCTCCAGGACAGGGGCTAGCACAGATACGCAGTATTTT. It specifies CASSSRTGASTDTQYF.

The rearrangement uses TRBV12-3 or TRBV12-4 and TRBJ1-2; no definite D call. CDR3 length equals 13 residues. V dropped 3 bases and J dropped 4 bases, with 9 bases sitting between them. The CDR3 here is CASSFSGIYGYTF. CDR3 sequence (DNA): TGTGCCAGCAGTTTTTCGGGGATCTATGGCTACACCTTC.

The rearrangement links TRBV4-1 to TRBJ2-2, with D maybe TRBD1 (6 bases). CDR1 and CDR2 (germline): MGHRA, YSYEKL. V lost 3 bases, J lost 7 bases, and 12 bases lay in between. CDR3 size: 14 residues. CDR3 in DNA: TGCGCCAGCAGCCAGCAGGGGTCCCACGGGGAGCTGTTTTTT. It specifies CASSQQGSHGELFF.

V gene TRBV30 combines with J gene TRBJ1-2; the match to TRBD1 covers 7 bases. The CDR3 extends over 14 amino acids. Germline V gene data show CDR1 as GTSNPN and CDR2 as SVGIG (reference sequence). The junction had 7 bases not matched to a gene; V was cut back by 5 bases and J by 1 base. The CDR3 sequence: CAWGTDNFNYGYTF. The CDR3 region has the DNA TGTGCCTGGGGGACAGATAACTTTAACTATGGCTACACCTTC.

CDR3 DNA sequence: TGCGCCAGCAGCTTGGACGCGAGAAACACTGAAGCTTTCTTT. Translating it yields CASSLDARNTEAFF. The chain has TRBV5-1 and TRBJ1-1; the D is unclear. Between the trimmed V and J ends, which lost 0 bases and 2 bases, there was a span of 8 bases. The CDR3 is 14 amino acids. The V gene's germline CDR1 is SGHRS and CDR2 YFSETQ.

The V and J genes are TRBV28 and TRBJ1-1; TRBD1 aligns across 7 bases. V trimming: 5 bases; J trimming: 1 base; junction bases outside the gene matches: 10. This CDR3 is 16 amino acids long. The germline V gene encodes CDR1 MDHEN and CDR2 SYDVKM. The DNA of the CDR3 is TGTGCCAGCAGTCCCGGGACAGCAGTTCGGAACACTGAAGCTTTCTTT. It yields the protein CASSPGTAVRNTEAFF.

This chain connects TRBV9 to TRBJ1-6; D ambiguous. CDR3 length: 13 residues. Trimming stripped 4 bases from V and 7 bases from J, with 9 bases between. CDR1 is SGDLS and CDR2 is YYNGEE in the germline V gene. The CDR3 nucleotides read TGTGCCAGCAGCATGGGCAGCAATTCACCCCTCCACTTT. Its translation: CASSMGSNSPLHF.

The gene calls are TRBV5-1 and TRBJ2-5; D perhaps matches TRBD1 (5 bases). The CDR3 totals 16 residues. The V gene lost 0 bases and the J gene lost 5 bases, with 17 bases spanning the gap. CDR1 is SGHRS, CDR2 YFSETQ, per germline. CDR3 sequence (DNA): TGCGCCAGCAGCTTGGGTGTGGGGCAAACAGCGGAGACCCAGTACTTC. Protein product: CASSLGVGQTAETQYF.